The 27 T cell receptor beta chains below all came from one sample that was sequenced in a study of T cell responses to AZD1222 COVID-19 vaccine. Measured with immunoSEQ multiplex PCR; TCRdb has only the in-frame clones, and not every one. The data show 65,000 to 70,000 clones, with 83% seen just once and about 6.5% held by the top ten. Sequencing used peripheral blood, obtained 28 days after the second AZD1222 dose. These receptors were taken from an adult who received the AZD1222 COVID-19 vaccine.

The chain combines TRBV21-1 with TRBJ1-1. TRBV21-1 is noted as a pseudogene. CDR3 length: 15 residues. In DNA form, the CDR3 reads TGTGCCAGCAGCAAAGTGGGGGGCCTGAACACTGAAGCTTTCTTT. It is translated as CASSKVGGLNTEAFF.

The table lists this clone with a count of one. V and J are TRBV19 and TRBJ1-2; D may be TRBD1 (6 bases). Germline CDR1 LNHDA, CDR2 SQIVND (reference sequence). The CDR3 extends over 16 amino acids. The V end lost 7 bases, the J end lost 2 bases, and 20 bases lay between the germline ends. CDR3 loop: CASNTRGRGLNYGYTF. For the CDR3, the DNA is TGTGCCAGTAATACCCGGGGCAGGGGCCTAAACTATGGCTACACCTTC. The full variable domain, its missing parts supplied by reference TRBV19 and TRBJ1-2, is DGGITQSPKYLFRKEGQNVTLSCEQNLNHDAMYWYRQDPGQGLRLIYYSQIVNDFQKGDIAEGYSVSREKKESFPLTVTSAQKNPTAFYLCASNTRGRGLNYGYTFGSGTRLTVV.

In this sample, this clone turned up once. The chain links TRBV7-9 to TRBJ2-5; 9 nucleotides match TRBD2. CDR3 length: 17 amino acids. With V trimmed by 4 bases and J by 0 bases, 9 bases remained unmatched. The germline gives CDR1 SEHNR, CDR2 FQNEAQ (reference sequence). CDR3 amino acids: CASSSSGTSRHQETQYF. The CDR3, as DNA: TGTGCCAGCAGCTCGTCCGGGACTAGCAGACACCAAGAGACCCAGTACTTC.

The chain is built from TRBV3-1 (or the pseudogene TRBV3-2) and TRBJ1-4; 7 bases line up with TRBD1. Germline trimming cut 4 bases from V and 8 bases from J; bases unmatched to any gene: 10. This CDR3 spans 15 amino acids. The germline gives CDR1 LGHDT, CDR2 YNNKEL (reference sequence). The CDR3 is CASSPQDRLLEKLFF. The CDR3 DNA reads TGTGCCAGCAGCCCGCAGGACAGGCTCTTGGAAAAACTGTTTTTT.

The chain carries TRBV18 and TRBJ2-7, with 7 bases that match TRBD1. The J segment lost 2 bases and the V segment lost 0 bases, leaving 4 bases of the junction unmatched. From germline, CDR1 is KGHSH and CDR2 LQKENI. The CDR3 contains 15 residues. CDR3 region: CASSPPDRDPYEQYF. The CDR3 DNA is TGTGCCAGCTCACCACCTGACAGGGACCCCTACGAGCAGTACTTC.

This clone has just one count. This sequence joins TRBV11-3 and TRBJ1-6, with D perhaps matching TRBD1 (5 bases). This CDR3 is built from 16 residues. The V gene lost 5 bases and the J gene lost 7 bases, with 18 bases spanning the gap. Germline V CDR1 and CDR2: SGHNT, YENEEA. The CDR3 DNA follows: TGTGCCAGCAGCGTCGGCGGCGGGACGGCAAATTCACCCCTCCACTTT. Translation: CASSVGGGTANSPLHF.

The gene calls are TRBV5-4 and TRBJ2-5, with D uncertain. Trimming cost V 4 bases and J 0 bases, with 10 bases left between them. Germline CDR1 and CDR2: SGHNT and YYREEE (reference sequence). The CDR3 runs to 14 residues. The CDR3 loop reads CASSPGRDQETQYF. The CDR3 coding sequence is TGTGCCAGCAGCCCCGGCCGGGACCAAGAGACCCAGTACTTC.

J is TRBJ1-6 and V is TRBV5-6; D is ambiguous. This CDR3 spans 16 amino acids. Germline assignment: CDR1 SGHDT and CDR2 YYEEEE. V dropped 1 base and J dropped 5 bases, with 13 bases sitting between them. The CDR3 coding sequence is TGTGCCAGCAGCTTGTTGTCAGACCGTAATAATTCACCCCTCCACTTT. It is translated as CASSLLSDRNNSPLHF.

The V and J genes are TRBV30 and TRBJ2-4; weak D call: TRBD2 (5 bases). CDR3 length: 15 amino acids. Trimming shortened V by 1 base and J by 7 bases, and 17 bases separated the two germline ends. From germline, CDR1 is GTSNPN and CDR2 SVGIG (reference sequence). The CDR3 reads CAWSGYPPPGNIQYF. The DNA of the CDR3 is TGTGCCTGGAGTGGGTATCCCCCCCCGGGGAACATTCAGTACTTC. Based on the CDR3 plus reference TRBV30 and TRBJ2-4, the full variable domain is SQTIHQWPATLVQPVGSPLSLECTVEGTSNPNLYWYRQAAGRGLQLLFYSVGIGQISSEVPQNLSASRPQDRQFILSSKKLLLSDSGFYLCAWSGYPPPGNIQYFGAGTRLSVL.

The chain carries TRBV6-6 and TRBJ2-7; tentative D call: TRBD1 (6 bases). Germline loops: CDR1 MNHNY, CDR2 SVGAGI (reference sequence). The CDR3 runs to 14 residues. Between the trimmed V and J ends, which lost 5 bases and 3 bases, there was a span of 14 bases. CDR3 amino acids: CASSNRELVYEQYF. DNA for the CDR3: TGTGCCAGCAGTAACAGGGAATTGGTCTACGAGCAGTACTTC.

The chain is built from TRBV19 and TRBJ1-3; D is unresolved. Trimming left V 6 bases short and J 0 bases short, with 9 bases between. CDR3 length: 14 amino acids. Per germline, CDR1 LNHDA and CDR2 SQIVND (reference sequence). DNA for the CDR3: TGTGCCAGTAGAGGCTCGAGCTCTGGAAACACCATATATTTT. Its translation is CASRGSSSGNTIYF.

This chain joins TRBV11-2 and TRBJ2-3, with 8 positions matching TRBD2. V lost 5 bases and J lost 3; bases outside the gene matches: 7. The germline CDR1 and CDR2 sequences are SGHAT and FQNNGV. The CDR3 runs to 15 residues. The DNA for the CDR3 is TGTGCCAGCAGCCCCGGGGGGGGGCAGACAGATACGCAGTATTTT. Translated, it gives CASSPGGGQTDTQYF.

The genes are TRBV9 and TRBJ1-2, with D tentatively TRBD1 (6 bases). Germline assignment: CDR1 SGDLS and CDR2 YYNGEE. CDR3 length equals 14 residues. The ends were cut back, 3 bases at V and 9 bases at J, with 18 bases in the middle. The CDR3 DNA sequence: TGTGCCAGCAGCGGGACAGCCCCACACGATAGCTACACCTTC. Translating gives CASSGTAPHDSYTF.

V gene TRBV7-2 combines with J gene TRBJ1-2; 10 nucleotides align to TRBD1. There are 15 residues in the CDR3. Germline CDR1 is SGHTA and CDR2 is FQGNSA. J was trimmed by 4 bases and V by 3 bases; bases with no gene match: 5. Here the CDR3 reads CASSFPDRGVYGYTF. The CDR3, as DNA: TGTGCCAGCAGCTTCCCGGACAGGGGGGTCTATGGCTACACCTTC.

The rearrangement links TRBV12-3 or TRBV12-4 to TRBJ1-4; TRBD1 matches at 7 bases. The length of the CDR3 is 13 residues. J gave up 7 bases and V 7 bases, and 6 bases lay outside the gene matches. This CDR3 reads CASTSGGLEKLFF. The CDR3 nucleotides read TGTGCCAGCACGTCAGGGGGACTTGAAAAACTGTTTTTT.

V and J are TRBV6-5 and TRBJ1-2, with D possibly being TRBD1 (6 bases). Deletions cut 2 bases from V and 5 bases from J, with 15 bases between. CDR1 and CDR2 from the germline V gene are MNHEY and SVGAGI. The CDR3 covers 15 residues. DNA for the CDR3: TGTGCCAGCAGTTACAAAAGCGGAGGGGGATATGGCTACACCTTC. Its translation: CASSYKSGGGYGYTF.

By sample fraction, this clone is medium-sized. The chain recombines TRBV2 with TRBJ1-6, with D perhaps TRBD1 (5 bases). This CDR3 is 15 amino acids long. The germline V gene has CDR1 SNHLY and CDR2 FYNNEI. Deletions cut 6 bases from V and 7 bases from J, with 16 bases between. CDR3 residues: CASSWAGNGNSPLHF. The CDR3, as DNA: TGTGCCAGCAGCTGGGCAGGGAATGGGAATTCACCCCTCCACTTT.

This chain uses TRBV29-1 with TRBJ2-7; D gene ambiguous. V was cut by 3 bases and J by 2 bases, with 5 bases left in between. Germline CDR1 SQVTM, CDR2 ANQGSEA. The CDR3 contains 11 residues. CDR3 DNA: TGCAGCGTTGACGATACCTACGAGCAGTACTTC. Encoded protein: CSVDDTYEQYF.

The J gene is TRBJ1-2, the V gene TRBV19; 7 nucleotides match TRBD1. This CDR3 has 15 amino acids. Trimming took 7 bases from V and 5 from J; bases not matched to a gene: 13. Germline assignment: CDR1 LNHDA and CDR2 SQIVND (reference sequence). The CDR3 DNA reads TGTGCCAGTATTGGTACGACAGGGAGTTGGTATGGCTACACCTTC. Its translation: CASIGTTGSWYGYTF.

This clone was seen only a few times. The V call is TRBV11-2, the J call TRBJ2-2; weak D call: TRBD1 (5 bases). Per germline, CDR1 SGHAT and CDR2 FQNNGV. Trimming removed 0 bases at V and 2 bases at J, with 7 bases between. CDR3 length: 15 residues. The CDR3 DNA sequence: TGTGCCAGCAGCTTAGACAGGGTAAACACCGGGGAGCTGTTTTTT. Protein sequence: CASSLDRVNTGELFF. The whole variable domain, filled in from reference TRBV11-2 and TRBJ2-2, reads EAGVAQSPRYKIIEKRQSVAFWCNPISGHATLYWYQQILGQGPKLLIQFQNNGVVDDSQLPKDRFSAERLKGVDSTLKIQPAKLEDSAVYLCASSLDRVNTGELFFGEGSRLTVL.

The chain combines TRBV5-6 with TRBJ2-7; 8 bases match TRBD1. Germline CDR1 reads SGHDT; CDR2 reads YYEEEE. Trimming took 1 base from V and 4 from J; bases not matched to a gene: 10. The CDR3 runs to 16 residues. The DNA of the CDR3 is TGTGCCAGCAGCTTGTACGTGACAGGGGCCCCTTACGAGCAGTACTTC. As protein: CASSLYVTGAPYEQYF. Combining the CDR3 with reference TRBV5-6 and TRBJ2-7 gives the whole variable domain DAGVTQSPTHLIKTRGQQVTLRCSPKSGHDTVSWYQQALGQGPQFIFQYYEEEERQRGNFPDRFSGHQFPNYSSELNVNALLLGDSALYLCASSLYVTGAPYEQYFGPGTRLTVT.

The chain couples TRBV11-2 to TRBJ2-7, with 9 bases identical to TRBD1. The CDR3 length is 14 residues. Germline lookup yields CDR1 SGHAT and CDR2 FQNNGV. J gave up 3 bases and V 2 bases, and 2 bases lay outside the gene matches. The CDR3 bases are TGTGCCAGCAGCTTAACGGGACAGGGCTACGAGCAGTACTTC. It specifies CASSLTGQGYEQYF.

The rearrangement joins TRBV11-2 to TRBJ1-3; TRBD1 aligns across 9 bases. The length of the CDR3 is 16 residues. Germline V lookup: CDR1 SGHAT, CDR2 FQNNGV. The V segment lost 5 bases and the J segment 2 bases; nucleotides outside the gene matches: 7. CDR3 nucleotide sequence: TGTGCCAGCAGCGCGGACAGGGGATCTGCTGGAAACACCATATATTTT. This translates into CASSADRGSAGNTIYF.

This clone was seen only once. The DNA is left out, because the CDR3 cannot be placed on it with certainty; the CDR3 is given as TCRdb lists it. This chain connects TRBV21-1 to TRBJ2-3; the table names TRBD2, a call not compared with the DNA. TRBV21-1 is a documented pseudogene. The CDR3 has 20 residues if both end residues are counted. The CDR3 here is CASSKAVGSGSPRSTDTQYF.

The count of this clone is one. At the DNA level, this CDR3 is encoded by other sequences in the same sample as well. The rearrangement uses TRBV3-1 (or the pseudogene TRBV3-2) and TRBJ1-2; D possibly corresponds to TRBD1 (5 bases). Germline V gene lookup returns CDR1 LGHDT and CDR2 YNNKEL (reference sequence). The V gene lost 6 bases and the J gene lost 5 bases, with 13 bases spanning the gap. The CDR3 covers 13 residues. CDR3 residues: CASSLTGGYGYTF. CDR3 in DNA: TGTGCCAGCAGTCTAACAGGCGGATATGGCTACACCTTC.

The CDR3 DNA is TGTGCCAGTAGTTGGGACAGCCAAACCTCCTACGAGCAGTACTTC. Amino acids: CASSWDSQTSYEQYF. The chain has TRBV19 and TRBJ2-7; 7 bases match TRBD1. Germline assignment: CDR1 LNHDA and CDR2 SQIVND (reference sequence). This CDR3 has 15 residues. The J segment lost 0 bases and the V segment lost 5 bases, leaving 7 bases of the junction unmatched. The full variable domain, with the rest looked up from reference TRBV19 and TRBJ2-7, is DGGITQSPKYLFRKEGQNVTLSCEQNLNHDAMYWYRQDPGQGLRLIYYSQIVNDFQKGDIAEGYSVSREKKESFPLTVTSAQKNPTAFYLCASSWDSQTSYEQYFGPGTRLTVT.

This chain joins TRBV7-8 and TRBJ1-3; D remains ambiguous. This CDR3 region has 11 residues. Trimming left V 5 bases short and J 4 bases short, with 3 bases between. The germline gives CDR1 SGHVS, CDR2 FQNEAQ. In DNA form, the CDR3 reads TGTGCCAGCAGCCAAGGAAACACCATATATTTT. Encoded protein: CASSQGNTIYF.